This is a list of T cell receptor beta chains from one sample in a study of OX40 agonist ivuxolimab in advanced cancers. Profiling relied on immunoSEQ multiplex PCR, and the TCRdb table lists in-frame clones only, not all of them. Among fewer than 25,000 clones listed, 77% were seen once. The sequencing here drew on CD4+ or CD8+ T cells sorted from blood, taken in a trial of the OX40 agonist ivuxolimab. The receptors were gathered from an adult with an advanced solid tumor such as melanoma, head and neck, liver or kidney cancer. Each CDR3 is given with its conserved first and last residue. A D gene is named only where the DNA matches it firmly. Only part of the rows carry a size: once, few, many, or a class if the clone is expanded.

TRBJ2-2 . TRBV11-3 TRBD1 TGTGCCAGCAGCTCTTGGTACCGACAGGGGGCGACCGGGGAGCTGTTTTTT CASSSWYRQGATGELFF
TRBJ2-5 . TRBV13 TRBD2 TGTGCCAGCAGCTTAGGCCTAGGACTAGCAGAGACCCAGTACTTC CASSLGLGLAETQYF
TRBJ2-7 . TRBV7-9 TRBD2 TGTGCCAGCAGCTCCCCTAGCGGGGAGTCCTACGAGCAGTACTTC CASSSPSGESYEQYF
TRBJ2-7 . TRBV4-3 TRBD1 TGCGCCAGCAGCCCCACAGGGGATACCTACGAGCAGTACTTC CASSPTGDTYEQYF
TRBJ2-7 few TRBV4-2 . TGTGCCAGCAGCCAAGGGTACAGGGCCTACGAGCAGTACTTC CASSQGYRAYEQYF
TRBJ1-6 . TRBV5-6 . TGTGCCAGCAGCTTGTTGGGAGGGCCTCTCTATAATTCACCCCTCCACTTT CASSLLGGPLYNSPLHF
TRBJ1-6 . TRBV7-8 . TGTGCCAGCAGCTTAGGAAGGGGTCGGGATTCACCCCTCCACTTT CASSLGRGRDSPLHF
TRBJ2-1 medium-sized TRBV27 . TGTGCCAGCAGCCTATGGGCGGGGACCGACAATGAGCAGTTCTTC CASSLWAGTDNEQFF
TRBJ2-7 once TRBV15 . TGTGCCACCAGCTGGGGGGAGTACGAGCAGTACTTC CATSWGEYEQYF
TRBJ1-6 . TRBV27 . TGTGCCAGCAGGTTGACAGTCGGATCCAATTCACCCCTCCACTTT CASRLTVGSNSPLHF
TRBJ1-2 . TRBV5-4 TRBD1 TGTGCCAGCAGCGAGGGGACAGGGAAGCCCACCTTC CASSEGTGKPTF
TRBJ2-3 few TRBV7-8 . TGTGCCAGCAGCCCATCCGGCAGGGAAGCAGATACGCAGTATTTT CASSPSGREADTQYF
TRBJ2-3 . TRBV7-6 TRBD2 TGTGCCAGCAGTCGGACTAGCGGGGGAACAGATACGCAGTATTTT CASSRTSGGTDTQYF
TRBJ2-7 . TRBV5-1 TRBD1 TGCGCCAGCAGCTTGTTTGGGACAGGGGACCCATCTCCCTACGAGCAGTACTTC CASSLFGTGDPSPYEQYF
TRBJ1-4 once TRBV5-6 . TGTGCCAGCAGCTTGGAGGGCAGGCCTAATGAAAAACTGTTTTTT CASSLEGRPNEKLFF
TRBJ2-7 . TRBV13 . TGTGCCAGCAGCCCGAACCCGGGCCGGCCGCCCTACGAGCAGTACTTC CASSPNPGRPPYEQYF